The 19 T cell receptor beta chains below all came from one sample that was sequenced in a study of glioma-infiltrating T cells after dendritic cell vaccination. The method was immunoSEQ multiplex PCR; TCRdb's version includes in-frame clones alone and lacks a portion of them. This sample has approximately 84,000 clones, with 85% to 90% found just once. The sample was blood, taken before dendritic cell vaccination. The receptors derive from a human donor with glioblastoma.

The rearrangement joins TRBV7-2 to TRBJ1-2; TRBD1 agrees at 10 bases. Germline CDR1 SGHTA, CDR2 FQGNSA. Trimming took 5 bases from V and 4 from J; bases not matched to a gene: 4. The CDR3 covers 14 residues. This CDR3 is CASSARQGAYGYTF. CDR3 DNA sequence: TGTGCCAGCAGCGCCAGACAGGGGGCCTATGGCTACACCTTC.

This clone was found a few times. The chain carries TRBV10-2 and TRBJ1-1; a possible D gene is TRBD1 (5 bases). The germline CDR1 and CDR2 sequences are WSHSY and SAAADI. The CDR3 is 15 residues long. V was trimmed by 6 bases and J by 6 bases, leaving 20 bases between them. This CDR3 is CASRDILRVGAEAFF. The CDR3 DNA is TGCGCCAGCAGGGATATTCTCAGGGTTGGCGCTGAAGCTTTCTTT.

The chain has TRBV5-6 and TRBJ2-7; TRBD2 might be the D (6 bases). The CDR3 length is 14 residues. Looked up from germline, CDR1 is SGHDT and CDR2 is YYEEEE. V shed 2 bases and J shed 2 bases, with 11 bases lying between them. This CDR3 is CASSFGGYAYEQYF. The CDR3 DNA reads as TGTGCCAGCAGCTTCGGGGGATATGCCTACGAGCAGTACTTC.

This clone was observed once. CDR3: CASSFSGNEQFF. The CDR3 DNA reads TGCGCCAGCAGCTTCTCGGGTAATGAGCAGTTCTTC. This chain links TRBV5-1 with TRBJ2-1; D ambiguous. The CDR3 consists of 12 residues. The germline gives CDR1 SGHRS, CDR2 YFSETQ. Trimming stripped 2 bases from V and 7 bases from J, with 7 bases between.

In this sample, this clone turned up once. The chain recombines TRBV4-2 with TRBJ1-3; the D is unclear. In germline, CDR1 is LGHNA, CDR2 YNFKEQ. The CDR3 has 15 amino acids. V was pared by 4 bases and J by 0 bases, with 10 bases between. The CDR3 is CASSPGVSSGNTIYF. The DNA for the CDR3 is TGTGCCAGCAGCCCGGGAGTGAGCTCTGGAAACACCATATATTTT.

CDR3 in amino acids: CASSSRQGHGTEAFF. As DNA, the CDR3 is TGTGCCAGCAGCAGCCGACAGGGACACGGGACTGAAGCTTTCTTT. The rearrangement uses TRBV9 and TRBJ1-1, with 7 positions matching TRBD1. V lost 4 bases to trimming and J lost 5 bases; unmatched junction nucleotides: 11. The CDR3 extends over 15 amino acids. CDR1 SGDLS and CDR2 YYNGEE come from the germline V gene.

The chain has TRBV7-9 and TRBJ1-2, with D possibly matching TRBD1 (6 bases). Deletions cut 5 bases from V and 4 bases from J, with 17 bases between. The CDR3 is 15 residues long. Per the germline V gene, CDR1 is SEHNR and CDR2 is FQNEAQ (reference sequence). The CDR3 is CASSPGGQPVYGYTF. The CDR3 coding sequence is TGTGCCAGCAGCCCCGGAGGACAGCCTGTCTATGGCTACACCTTC.

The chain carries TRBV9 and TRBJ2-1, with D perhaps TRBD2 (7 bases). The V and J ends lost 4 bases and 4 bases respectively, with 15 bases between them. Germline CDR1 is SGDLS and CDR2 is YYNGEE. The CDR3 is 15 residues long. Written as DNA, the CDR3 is TGTGCCAGCAGCAGGATCGGGGGGCAGTACAATGAGCAGTTCTTC. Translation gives CASSRIGGQYNEQFF.

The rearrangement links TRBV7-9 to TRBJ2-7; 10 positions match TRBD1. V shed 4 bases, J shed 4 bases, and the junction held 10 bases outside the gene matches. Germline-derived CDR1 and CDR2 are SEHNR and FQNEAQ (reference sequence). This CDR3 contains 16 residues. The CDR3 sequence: CASSSPGGQGTYEQYF. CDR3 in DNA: TGTGCCAGCAGCTCCCCAGGGGGACAGGGGACGTACGAGCAGTACTTC.

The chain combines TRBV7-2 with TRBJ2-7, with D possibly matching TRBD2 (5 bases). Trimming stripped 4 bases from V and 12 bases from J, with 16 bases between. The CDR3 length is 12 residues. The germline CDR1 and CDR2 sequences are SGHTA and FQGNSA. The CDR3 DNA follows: TGTGCCAGCAGCTCAGGACTGATCGGAGGGTACTTC. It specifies CASSSGLIGGYF.

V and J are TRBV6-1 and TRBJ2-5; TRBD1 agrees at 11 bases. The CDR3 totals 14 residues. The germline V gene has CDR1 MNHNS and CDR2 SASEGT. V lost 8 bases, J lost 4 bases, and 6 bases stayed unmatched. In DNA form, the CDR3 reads TGTGCCAGCGGGGACAGGGGGGTTCGAGAGACCCAGTACTTC. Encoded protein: CASGDRGVRETQYF.

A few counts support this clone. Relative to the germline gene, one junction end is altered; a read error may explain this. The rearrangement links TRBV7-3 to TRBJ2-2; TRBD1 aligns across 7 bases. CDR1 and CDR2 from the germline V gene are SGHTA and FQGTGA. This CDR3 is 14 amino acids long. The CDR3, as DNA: TGTGCCAGCAGTTTAATCCCGGGACAGGGGGAGCTGTTTTTT. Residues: CASSLIPGQGELFF.

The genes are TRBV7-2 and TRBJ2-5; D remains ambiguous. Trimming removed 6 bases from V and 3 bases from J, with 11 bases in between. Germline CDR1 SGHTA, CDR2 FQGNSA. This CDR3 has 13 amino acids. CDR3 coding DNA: TGTGCCAGCAGTTCAGTCACAGAAGAGACCCAGTACTTC. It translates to CASSSVTEETQYF.

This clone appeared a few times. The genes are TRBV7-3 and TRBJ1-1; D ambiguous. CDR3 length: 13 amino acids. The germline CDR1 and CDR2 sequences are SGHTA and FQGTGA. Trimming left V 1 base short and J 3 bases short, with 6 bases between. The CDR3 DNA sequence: TGTGCCAGCAGCTTAAAATCGGACACTGAAGCTTTCTTT. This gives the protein CASSLKSDTEAFF.

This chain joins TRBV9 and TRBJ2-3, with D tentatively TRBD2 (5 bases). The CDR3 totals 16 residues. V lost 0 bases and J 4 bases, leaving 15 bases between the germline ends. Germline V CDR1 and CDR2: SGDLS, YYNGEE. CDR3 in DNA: TGTGCCAGCAGCGTAGGAAGGGCTAGCAGCGCAGATACGCAGTATTTT. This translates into CASSVGRASSADTQYF.

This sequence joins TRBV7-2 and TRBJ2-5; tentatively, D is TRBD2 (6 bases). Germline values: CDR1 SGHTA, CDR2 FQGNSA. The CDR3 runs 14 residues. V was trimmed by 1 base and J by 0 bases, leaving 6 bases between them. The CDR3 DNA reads TGTGCCAGCAGCTTAGTAGCGGACCAAGAGACCCAGTACTTC. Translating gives CASSLVADQETQYF.

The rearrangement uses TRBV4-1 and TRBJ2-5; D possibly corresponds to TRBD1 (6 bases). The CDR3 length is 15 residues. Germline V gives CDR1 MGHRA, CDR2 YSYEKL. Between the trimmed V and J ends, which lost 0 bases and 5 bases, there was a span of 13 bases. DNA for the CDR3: TGCGCCAGCAGCCAAGAGCAGGGGCCGGGGGAGACCCAGTACTTC. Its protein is CASSQEQGPGETQYF.

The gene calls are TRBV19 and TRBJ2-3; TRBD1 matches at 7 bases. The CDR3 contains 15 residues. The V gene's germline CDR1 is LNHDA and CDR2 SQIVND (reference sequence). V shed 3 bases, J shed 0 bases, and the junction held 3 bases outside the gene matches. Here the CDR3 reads CASSMWDRSTDTQYF. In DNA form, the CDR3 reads TGTGCCAGTAGTATGTGGGACAGAAGCACAGATACGCAGTATTTT.

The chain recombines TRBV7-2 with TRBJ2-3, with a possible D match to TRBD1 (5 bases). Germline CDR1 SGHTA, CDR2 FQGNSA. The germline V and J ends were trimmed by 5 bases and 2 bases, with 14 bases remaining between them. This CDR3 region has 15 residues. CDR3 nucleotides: TGTGCCAGCAGCGTAGACAGAAAAATCACAGATACGCAGTATTTT. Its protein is CASSVDRKITDTQYF.